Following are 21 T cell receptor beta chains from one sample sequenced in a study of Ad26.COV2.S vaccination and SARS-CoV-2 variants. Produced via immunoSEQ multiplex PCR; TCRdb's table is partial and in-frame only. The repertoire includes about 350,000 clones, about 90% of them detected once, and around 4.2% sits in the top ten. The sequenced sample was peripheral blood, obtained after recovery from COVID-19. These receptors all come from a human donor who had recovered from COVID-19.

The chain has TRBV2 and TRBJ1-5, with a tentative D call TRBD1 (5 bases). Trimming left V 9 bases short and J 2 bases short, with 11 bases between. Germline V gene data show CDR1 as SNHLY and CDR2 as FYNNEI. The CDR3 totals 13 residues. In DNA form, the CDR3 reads TGTGCCAGTTCGTGGGGCGGCAATCAGCCCCAGCATTTT. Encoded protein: CASSWGGNQPQHF.

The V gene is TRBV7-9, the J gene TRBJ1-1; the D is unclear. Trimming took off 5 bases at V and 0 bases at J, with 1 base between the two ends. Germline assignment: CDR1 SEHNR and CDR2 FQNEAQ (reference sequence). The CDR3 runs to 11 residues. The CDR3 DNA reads TGTGCCAGCAGCATGAACACTGAAGCTTTCTTT. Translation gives CASSMNTEAFF.

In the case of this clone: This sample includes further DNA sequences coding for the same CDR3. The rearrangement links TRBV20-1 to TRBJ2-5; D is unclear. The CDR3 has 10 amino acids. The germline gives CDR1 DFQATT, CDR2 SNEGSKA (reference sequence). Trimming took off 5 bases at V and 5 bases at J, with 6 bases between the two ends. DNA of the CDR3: TGCAGTGCTCCCGGGGAGACCCAGTACTTC. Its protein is CSAPGETQYF.

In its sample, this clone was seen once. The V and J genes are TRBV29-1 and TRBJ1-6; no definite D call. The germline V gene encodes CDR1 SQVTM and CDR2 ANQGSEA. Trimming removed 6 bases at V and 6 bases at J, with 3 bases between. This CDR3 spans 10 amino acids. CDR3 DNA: TGCAGCGTCGTTAATTCACCCCTCCACTTT. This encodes CSVVNSPLHF.

The CDR3: CASSLFPGFYEQYF. CDR3 DNA: TGTGCCAGCAGCCTATTTCCCGGGTTTTACGAGCAGTACTTC. This chain connects TRBV3-1 (or the pseudogene TRBV3-2) to TRBJ2-7; the D is unclear. Germline V gene data show CDR1 as LGHDT and CDR2 as YNNKEL (reference sequence). This CDR3 comprises 14 residues. Between the trimmed V and J ends, which lost 4 bases and 4 bases, there was a span of 14 bases.

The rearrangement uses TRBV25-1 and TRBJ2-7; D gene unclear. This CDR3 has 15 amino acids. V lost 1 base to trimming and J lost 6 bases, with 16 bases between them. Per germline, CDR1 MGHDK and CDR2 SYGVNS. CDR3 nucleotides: TGTGCCAGCAGTGAATCGATGAACCTTCGGGCCGAGCAGTACTTC. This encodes CASSESMNLRAEQYF.

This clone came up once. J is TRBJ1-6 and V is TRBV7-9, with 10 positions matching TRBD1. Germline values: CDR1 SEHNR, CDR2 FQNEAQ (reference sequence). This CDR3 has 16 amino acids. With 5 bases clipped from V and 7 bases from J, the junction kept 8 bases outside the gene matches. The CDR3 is CASSANRQGANSPLHF. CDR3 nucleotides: TGTGCCAGCAGCGCGAACCGACAGGGGGCAAATTCACCCCTCCACTTT.

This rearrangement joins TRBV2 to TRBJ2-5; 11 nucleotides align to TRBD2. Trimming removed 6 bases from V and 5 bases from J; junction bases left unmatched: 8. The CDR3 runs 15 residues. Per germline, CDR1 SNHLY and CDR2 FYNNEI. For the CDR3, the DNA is TGTGCCAGCAGCCTCTTAGCGGGGGGGCAGGAGACCCAGTACTTC. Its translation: CASSLLAGGQETQYF. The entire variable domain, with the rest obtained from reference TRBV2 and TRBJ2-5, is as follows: EPEVTQTPSHQVTQMGQEVILRCVPISNHLYFYWYRQILGQKVEFLVSFYNNEISEKSEIFDDQFSVERPDGSNFTLKIRSTKLEDSAMYFCASSLLAGGQETQYFGPGTRLLVL.

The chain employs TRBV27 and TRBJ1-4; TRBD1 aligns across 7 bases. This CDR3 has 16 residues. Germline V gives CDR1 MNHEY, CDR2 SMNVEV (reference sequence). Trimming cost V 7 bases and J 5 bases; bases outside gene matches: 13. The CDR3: CASTTYRTGKNEKLFF. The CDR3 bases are TGTGCCAGCACCACCTACCGGACAGGCAAAAATGAAAAACTGTTTTTT.

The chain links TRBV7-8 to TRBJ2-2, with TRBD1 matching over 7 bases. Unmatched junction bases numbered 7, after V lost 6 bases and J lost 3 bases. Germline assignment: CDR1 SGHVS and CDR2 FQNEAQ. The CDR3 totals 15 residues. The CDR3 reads CASRLGQGDTGELFF. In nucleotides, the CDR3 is TGTGCCAGCAGACTGGGGCAGGGGGACACCGGGGAGCTGTTTTTT.

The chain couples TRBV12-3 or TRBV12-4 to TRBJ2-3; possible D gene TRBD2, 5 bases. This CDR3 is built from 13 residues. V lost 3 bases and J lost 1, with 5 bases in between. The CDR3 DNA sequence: TGTGCCAGCAGTTTTAGCGGCACAGATACGCAGTATTTT. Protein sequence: CASSFSGTDTQYF.

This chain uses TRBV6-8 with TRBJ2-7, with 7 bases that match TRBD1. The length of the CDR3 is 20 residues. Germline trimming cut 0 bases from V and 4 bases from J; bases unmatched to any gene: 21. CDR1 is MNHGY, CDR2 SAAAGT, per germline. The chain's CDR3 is CASSYSTGANGWKLDYEQYF. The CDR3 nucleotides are TGTGCCAGCAGTTACTCTACAGGGGCGAATGGATGGAAGCTTGATTACGAGCAGTACTTC.

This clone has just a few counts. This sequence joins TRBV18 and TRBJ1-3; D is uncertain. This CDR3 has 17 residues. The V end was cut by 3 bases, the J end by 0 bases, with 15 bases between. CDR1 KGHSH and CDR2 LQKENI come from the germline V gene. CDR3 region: CASSPASDPFSGNTIYF. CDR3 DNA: TGTGCCAGCTCACCGGCCAGCGATCCCTTCTCTGGAAACACCATATATTTT. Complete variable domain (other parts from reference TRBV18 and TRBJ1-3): NAGVMQNPRHLVRRRGQEARLRCSPMKGHSHVYWYRQLPEEGLKFMVYLQKENIIDESGMPKERFSAEFPKEGPSILRIQQVVRGDSAAYFCASSPASDPFSGNTIYFGEGSWLTVV.

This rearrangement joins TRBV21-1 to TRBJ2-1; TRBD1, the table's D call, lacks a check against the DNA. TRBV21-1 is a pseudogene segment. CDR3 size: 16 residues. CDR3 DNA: TGTGCCAGCAGCAAAATGAGGGACAGGGGGTATGATGAGCAGTTCTTC. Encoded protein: CASSKMRDRGYDEQFF.

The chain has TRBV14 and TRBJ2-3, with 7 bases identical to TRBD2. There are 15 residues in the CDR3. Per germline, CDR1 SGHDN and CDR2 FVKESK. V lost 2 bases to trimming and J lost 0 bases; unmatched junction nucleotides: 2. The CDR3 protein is CASSQWEGSTDTQYF. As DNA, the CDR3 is TGTGCCAGCAGCCAATGGGAGGGTAGCACAGATACGCAGTATTTT.

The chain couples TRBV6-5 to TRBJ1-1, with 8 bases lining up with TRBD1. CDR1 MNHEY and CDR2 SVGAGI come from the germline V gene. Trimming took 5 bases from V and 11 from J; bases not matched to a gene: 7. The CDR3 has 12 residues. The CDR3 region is CASSITGGEAFF. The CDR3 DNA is TGTGCCAGCAGTATAACAGGGGGTGAGGCTTTCTTT.

The CDR3 nucleotides read TGTGCCAGCGCACGCAGGGGCTCCTACGAGCAGTACTTC. It is translated as CASARRGSYEQYF. The gene calls are TRBV12-3 or TRBV12-4 and TRBJ2-7; weak D call: TRBD1 (6 bases). The CDR3 extends over 13 amino acids. Trimming took off 8 bases at V and 0 bases at J, with 11 bases between the two ends.

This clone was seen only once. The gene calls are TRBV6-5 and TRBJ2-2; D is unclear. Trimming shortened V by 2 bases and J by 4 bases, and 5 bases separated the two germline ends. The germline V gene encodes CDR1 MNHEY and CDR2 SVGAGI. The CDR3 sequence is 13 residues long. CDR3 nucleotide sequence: TGTGCCAGCAGTTACGGTAGCACCGGGGAGCTGTTTTTT. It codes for CASSYGSTGELFF.

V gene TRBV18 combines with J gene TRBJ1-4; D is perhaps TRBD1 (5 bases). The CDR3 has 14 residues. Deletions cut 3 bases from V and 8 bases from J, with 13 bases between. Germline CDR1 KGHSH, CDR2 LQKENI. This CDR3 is CASSPGQGEEKLFF. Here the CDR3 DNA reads TGTGCCAGCTCACCGGGGCAGGGTGAAGAAAAACTGTTTTTT.

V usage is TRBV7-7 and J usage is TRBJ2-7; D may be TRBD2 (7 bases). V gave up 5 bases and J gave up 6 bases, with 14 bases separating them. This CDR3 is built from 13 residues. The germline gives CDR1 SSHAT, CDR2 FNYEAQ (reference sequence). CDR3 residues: CASSIDRGAEQYF. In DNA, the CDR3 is TGTGCCAGCAGCATTGACCGGGGGGCCGAGCAGTACTTC.

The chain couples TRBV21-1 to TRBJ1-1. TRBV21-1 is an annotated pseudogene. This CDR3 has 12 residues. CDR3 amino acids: CASSNPGTEAFF. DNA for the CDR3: TGTGCCAGCAGCAATCCGGGCACTGAAGCTTTCTTT.